Listed here are 5 T cell receptor beta chains from one sample, sequenced in a study of shared clonotypes between healthy human individuals. Sequencing used immunoSEQ multiplex PCR; TCRdb keeps in-frame clones, though not all of them. This sample has approximately 1.4 million clones; approximately 98% occur once, and the top ten carry approximately 0.44%. What was sequenced was naive CD4+ T cells sorted from blood. Subset here: CD45RA+ positively selected. The receptors were gathered from a man under 40 in good health.

This rearrangement joins TRBV2 to TRBJ2-2; D is unresolved. Germline CDR1 reads SNHLY; CDR2 reads FYNNEI. With 1 base removed from V and 4 bases from J, the gap between germline ends came to 10 bases. The CDR3 consists of 15 residues. The DNA for the CDR3 is TGTGCCAGCAGTGAAGTCCAGCCCGGCACCGGGGAGCTGTTTTTT. Amino acids: CASSEVQPGTGELFF. Full variable domain (remainder filled in from reference TRBV2 and TRBJ2-2): EPEVTQTPSHQVTQMGQEVILRCVPISNHLYFYWYRQILGQKVEFLVSFYNNEISEKSEIFDDQFSVERPDGSNFTLKIRSTKLEDSAMYFCASSEVQPGTGELFFGEGSRLTVL.

The V gene is TRBV29-1, the J gene TRBJ2-2; a possible D gene is TRBD2 (5 bases). Per the germline V gene, CDR1 is SQVTM and CDR2 is ANQGSEA. The V and J ends lost 4 bases and 3 bases respectively, with 9 bases between them. This CDR3 has 13 residues. The CDR3 DNA reads as TGCAGCGTTGCTAGCCATGACACCGGGGAGCTGTTTTTT. Protein sequence: CSVASHDTGELFF.

The chain joins TRBV5-4 to TRBJ2-1, with D unresolved. The germline gives CDR1 SGHNT, CDR2 YYREEE (reference sequence). Trimming removed 0 bases from V and 7 bases from J, with 8 bases in between. This CDR3 is built from 13 residues. This CDR3 reads CASSLAVGNEQFF. The CDR3 DNA reads TGTGCCAGCAGCTTGGCCGTTGGTAATGAGCAGTTCTTC. The whole variable domain, remainder taken from reference TRBV5-4 and TRBJ2-1, is ETGVTQSPTHLIKTRGQQVTLRCSSQSGHNTVSWYQQALGQGPQFIFQYYREEENGRGNFPPRFSGLQFPNYSSELNVNALELDDSALYLCASSLAVGNEQFFGPGTRLTVL.

V usage is TRBV28 and J usage is TRBJ2-7; 7 bases map to TRBD2. Germline CDR1 reads MDHEN; CDR2 reads SYDVKM. The CDR3 loop spans 12 amino acids. The J segment lost 11 bases and the V segment lost 5 bases, leaving 9 bases of the junction unmatched. CDR3 DNA sequence: TGTGCCAGCAGTCCGAATAACCGGGAGGAGTACTTC. Its translation: CASSPNNREEYF.

The J gene is TRBJ2-2, the V gene TRBV7-7, with 10 positions matching TRBD2. CDR3 length equals 15 residues. Germline CDR1 and CDR2: SSHAT and FNYEAQ (reference sequence). The V and J ends lost 6 bases and 4 bases, in that order; junction bases with no gene match: 5. The CDR3 reads CASSPSGSGTGELFF. CDR3 sequence (DNA): TGTGCCAGCAGTCCTAGCGGGAGCGGCACCGGGGAGCTGTTTTTT.